This T cell receptor (beta chain) is drawn from a study of Tregs in tolerant kidney transplant recipients. Findings and limits, study-wide: Tolerant patients' donor-specific Tregs expanded beyond overall Tregs, suggesting antigen-driven growth. Findings come from small patient numbers and require larger validation. The most relevant donor-specific Treg TCRbeta repertoire apparently came from expansion with activated donor B cells.

Mixed chimerism was transient after nonmyeloablative marrow transplants from related graft donors. Unstimulated Tregs (CD4+CD25+CD127-) and CD4+CD25- non-Tregs were sorted from PBMCs. Germline CDR1 ENHRY, CDR2 SYGVKD. The CDR3 sequence is 14 residues long. V lost 6 bases and J lost 0; bases outside the gene matches: 1. Regarding this clone: The antigen is not known.

Sequencing was performed with immunoSEQ multiplex PCR; in TCRdb, only in-frame clones are kept and a portion is missing. The table shows around 61,000 clones, with about 89% occurring only once. The sequence was collected from a human patient who received a combined kidney and bone marrow transplant. The T cells may partly be graft donor cells. The V and J genes are TRBV10-3 and TRBJ2-3, with 9 bases identical to TRBD2. The sample in question was CD4+ T cells from blood (PBMCs), obtained 6 months after the transplant. The CDR3 region is CAIRLAGSTDTQYF. DNA for the CDR3: TGTGCCATCAGGCTAGCGGGGAGCACAGATACGCAGTATTTT.